This record concerns one TCR beta chain sequence. What it recognizes is unknown. This entry is derived from a study of T-cell memory formation after mild COVID-19. Findings and caveats of the study: Pre-infection memory harbored some responding clones, suggesting cross-reactive memory joined. Day 15 to 85 contracting clones showed balanced CD4/CD8; later expanders leaned CD4+. Clones which contracted sat mainly in CM and EM if CD4+, and in EMRA if CD8+.

V lost 6 bases and J 1 base, leaving 12 bases between the germline ends. The CDR3 length is 14 residues. Germline CDR1 reads MNHEY; CDR2 reads SVGAGI. TCRdb re-derived calls from the 5' RACE reads in MiXCR, one entry per CDR3 protein. The top ten hold roughly 23% of the sample, which has 250,000 to 350,000 distinct CDR3 sequences, roughly 15% seen once. The V gene is TRBV6-5, the J gene TRBJ2-5, with a possible D match to TRBD2 (5 bases). The receptor was derived from a man younger than 30 who had mild COVID-19 (a few samples of this study predate the infection). Cell type and time point are not known. Sequences were obtained from PBMCs or a T cell subset sorted from them (not recorded which). CDR3 coding DNA: TGTGCCAGCAGACGCTCCGGGATCCAAGAGACCCAGTACTTC. Protein: CASRRSGIQETQYF.